The entry below describes one T cell receptor beta chain. Per the original data handling: Quantification of nucleated cells was approximated via reference gene primer amplification. The repertoire was sequenced with immunoSEQ multiplex PCR; TCRdb's copy has only in-frame clones and lacks some. V, J and clone size were drawn from that table, and D and trimming were deduced from the DNA. Of approximately 150,000 clones in the sample, 60% to 85% were seen once. This record belongs to a study of blood T cell repertoires in COVID-19. Study context: The United States, Italy and Spain provided the acute and convalescent COVID-19 samples. T cells, B-cell-depleted T cells, or PBMCs provided the cDNA or gDNA that served as material.

CDR3 length: 15 residues. J gave up 6 bases and V 6 bases, and 10 bases lay outside the gene matches. Germline V lookup: CDR1 SGHTA, CDR2 FQGNSA. Sequencing input: peripheral blood. This chain uses TRBV7-2 with TRBJ1-5; TRBD1 aligns across 8 bases. This clonotype originated in a man aged 45-65 years with acute or convalescent COVID-19. The CDR3 spells CASSSQGALGQPQHF. The CDR3 coding sequence is TGTGCCAGCAGTTCCCAGGGGGCGCTGGGTCAGCCCCAGCATTTT.